Following are 23 T cell receptor beta chains from one sample sequenced in a study of neurological immune-mediated disorders. TCRdb re-derived calls from the 5' RACE reads in MiXCR, one entry per CDR3 protein. The sample holds 55,000 to 85,000 distinct CDR3 sequences; about 3% are singletons and the top ten take under 6.5%. Sequenced: PBMCs. All receptors come from a woman aged 50 to 60 with multiple sclerosis.

This clonotype was picked up many times. The chain links TRBV7-2 to TRBJ1-2; no clear D. Trimming pared 5 bases from V and 1 base from J, leaving 14 bases between. The CDR3 is 15 amino acids. The germline gives CDR1 SGHTA, CDR2 FQGNSA. In DNA form, the CDR3 reads TGTGCCAGCAGCGGGGTCCGGGCGGGTAACTATGGCTACACCTTC. Amino acids: CASSGVRAGNYGYTF.

This clonotype came up many times. This sequence joins TRBV20-1 and TRBJ2-3, with D perhaps matching TRBD2 (6 bases). Germline CDR1 is DFQATT and CDR2 is SNEGSKA (reference sequence). The V gene lost 6 bases and the J gene lost 6 bases, with 19 bases spanning the gap. This CDR3 is 14 amino acids long. The CDR3, as DNA: TGCAGTGCAAGACTAGGGCGGTTCTCCGATACGCAGTATTTT. It is translated as CSARLGRFSDTQYF.

This clonotype was picked up many times. The rearrangement uses TRBV20-1 and TRBJ2-1; weak D call: TRBD1 (6 bases). Per germline, CDR1 DFQATT and CDR2 SNEGSKA (reference sequence). This CDR3 region has 15 residues. The V and J ends lost 5 bases and 1 base respectively, with 15 bases between them. CDR3 DNA sequence: TGCAGTGCTGCCACCAACAGGGTTTCCTACAATGAGCAGTTCTTC. Amino acid sequence: CSAATNRVSYNEQFF.

This clonotype was recorded at least ten times. V gene TRBV7-9 combines with J gene TRBJ1-1; D is unclear. Trimming took 10 bases from V and 0 from J, leaving 18 bases between them. The CDR3 spans 15 residues. CDR1 is SEHNR, CDR2 FQNEAQ, per germline (reference sequence). The chain's CDR3 is CAIQDEGGLNTEAFF. Written as DNA, the CDR3 is TGTGCCATCCAGGACGAGGGCGGCTTGAACACTGAAGCTTTCTTT.

Ten or more counts support this clonotype. The gene calls are TRBV4-2 and TRBJ2-3; 9 positions agree with TRBD2. Germline values: CDR1 LGHNA, CDR2 YNFKEQ. The CDR3 has 16 amino acids. V shed 1 base, J shed 5 bases, and the junction held 7 bases outside the gene matches. The CDR3 loop reads CASSQGNSGSGDTQYF. The DNA of the CDR3 is TGTGCCAGCAGCCAAGGGAATAGCGGGAGTGGAGATACGCAGTATTTT.

This clonotype showed up many times. The chain employs TRBV3-1 and TRBJ2-1, with TRBD2 matching 9 bases. The junction had 8 bases not matched to a gene; V was cut back by 4 bases and J by 4 bases. Germline CDR1 and CDR2: LGHDT and YNNKEL (reference sequence). The CDR3 covers 16 residues. The CDR3 bases are TGTGCCAGCAGCCGCGGGGGAGCGGGGGGTTACAATGAGCAGTTCTTC. Protein: CASSRGGAGGYNEQFF.

This clonotype was recorded at least ten times. This chain connects TRBV5-1 to TRBJ2-3; 9 bases are shared with TRBD2. Germline values: CDR1 SGHRS, CDR2 YFSETQ. Trimming removed 4 bases from V and 2 bases from J; junction bases left unmatched: 8. This CDR3 contains 16 residues. This CDR3 reads CASSISGGRITDTQYF. CDR3 nucleotides: TGCGCCAGCAGCATTAGCGGGGGCCGGATCACAGATACGCAGTATTTT.

This clonotype was seen repeatedly, ten times or more. V and J are TRBV27 and TRBJ2-3; no definite D call. CDR1 and CDR2 from the germline V gene are MNHEY and SMNVEV (reference sequence). CDR3 length equals 16 residues. With 3 bases removed from V and 2 bases from J, the gap between germline ends came to 15 bases. The CDR3 nucleotides are TGTGCCAGCAGTTTCTTACGGCCGTCTAACACAGATACGCAGTATTTT. It specifies CASSFLRPSNTDTQYF.

This clonotype showed up many times. The rearrangement joins TRBV7-6 to TRBJ1-2, with 7 bases identical to TRBD1. CDR3 length: 15 amino acids. Germline V lookup: CDR1 SGHVS, CDR2 FNYEAQ. V was pared by 1 base and J by 0 bases, with 2 bases of the junction left unmatched. The CDR3 region is CASSLGDSANYGYTF. DNA for the CDR3: TGTGCCAGCAGCTTAGGGGACAGTGCTAACTATGGCTACACCTTC.

In its sample, this clonotype was seen many times. The rearrangement uses TRBV10-2 and TRBJ2-3, with 12 bases lining up with TRBD2. The CDR3 is 16 amino acids. Germline V gene sequence: CDR1 WSHSY, CDR2 SAAADI. J was trimmed by 4 bases and V by 7 bases; bases with no gene match: 9. CDR3 region: CASNPGLAGLSDTQYF. Written as DNA, the CDR3 is TGCGCCAGCAATCCTGGACTAGCGGGATTGTCAGATACGCAGTATTTT.

This clonotype has ten or more counts. The CDR3 protein is CASSQDGRGGMSNQPQHF. CDR3 DNA sequence: TGTGCCAGCAGCCAAGATGGTCGGGGGGGAATGAGCAATCAGCCCCAGCATTTT. The rearrangement joins TRBV4-2 to TRBJ1-5; D may be TRBD1 (5 bases). The CDR3 is made up of 18 amino acids. The germline V and J ends were trimmed by 0 bases and 1 base, with 16 bases remaining between them. From germline, CDR1 is LGHNA and CDR2 YNFKEQ.

This clonotype was counted ten times or more. The CDR3 ends on some other residue instead of the conserved phenylalanine or tryptophan, so this is likely a read error. It is unclear where the CDR3 begins or ends on the DNA, so no DNA is shown, and the CDR3 is as TCRdb lists it. The genes are TRBV7-2 and TRBJ2-1. The CDR3 length is 9 residues, termini included. Germline V gene sequence: CDR1 SGHTA, CDR2 FQGNSA. The CDR3 protein is CASSQSGNL.

This clonotype occurred many times. CDR3 DNA sequence: TGCAGCGTTGTGAGCGGGACCAACAGCTACGAGCAGTACTTC. Amino acids: CSVVSGTNSYEQYF. This chain connects TRBV29-1 to TRBJ2-7, with 7 bases aligning to TRBD2. The J segment lost 3 bases and the V segment lost 4 bases, leaving 9 bases of the junction unmatched. Germline V CDR1 and CDR2: SQVTM, ANQGSEA. CDR3 length: 14 residues.

This clonotype has at least ten counts. An end of the junction does not agree with germline; a read error may underlie this. The chain's CDR3 is CVSSFRTSAAGELFF. The CDR3 bases are TGTGTCAGCAGTTTCAGGACTAGCGCGGCCGGGGAGCTGTTTTTT. The chain joins TRBV12-3 or TRBV12-4 to TRBJ2-2; 9 bases are shared with TRBD2. The CDR3 is 15 residues long.

This clonotype was counted at least ten times. The V and J genes are TRBV20-1 and TRBJ2-1; the match to TRBD1 covers 8 bases. Germline V gene lookup returns CDR1 DFQATT and CDR2 SNEGSKA (reference sequence). The V segment lost 1 base and the J segment 5 bases; nucleotides outside the gene matches: 7. This CDR3 is built from 15 residues. This chain's CDR3 is CSARVWTGIHNEQFF. Here the CDR3 DNA reads TGCAGTGCTAGAGTCTGGACAGGGATACACAATGAGCAGTTCTTC.

This clonotype was detected many times. The chain uses TRBV20-1 and TRBJ2-2; 8 bases are a match to TRBD1. The germline CDR1 and CDR2 sequences are DFQATT and SNEGSKA (reference sequence). V dropped 6 bases and J dropped 4; count of bases not matched to a gene: 4. The CDR3 covers 13 residues. The CDR3 DNA sequence: TGCAGTGCCCGACAGGGGATCACCGGGGAGCTGTTTTTT. This gives the protein CSARQGITGELFF.

The sample holds many counts of this clonotype. CDR3 coding DNA: TGCAGTGCTAGTTTTAGCGGGGGGACAGATACGCAGTATTTT. It encodes CSASFSGGTDTQYF. The chain is built from TRBV20-1 and TRBJ2-3, with 10 nucleotides matching TRBD2. This CDR3 is built from 14 residues. Trimming at V came to 3 bases and at J to 3 bases, leaving 3 bases not matched to a gene. In germline, CDR1 is DFQATT, CDR2 SNEGSKA (reference sequence).

Many counts were recorded for this clonotype. The V call is TRBV6-2 or TRBV6-3, the J call TRBJ1-1; no firm D call. Germline V lookup: CDR1 MNHEY, CDR2 SVGEGT. V lost 6 bases, J lost 0 bases, and 5 bases lay in between. CDR3 length equals 12 residues. DNA for the CDR3: TGTGCCAGCAGGGATGTGAACACTGAAGCTTTCTTT. Protein product: CASRDVNTEAFF.

This clonotype appeared many times. CDR3 amino acids: CASSPLGPDEQYF. CDR3 DNA: TGTGCCAGCAGTCCCCTCGGGCCGGACGAGCAGTACTTC. The V and J genes are TRBV28 and TRBJ2-7, with no clear D. Per the germline V gene, CDR1 is MDHEN and CDR2 is SYDVKM. The CDR3 is made up of 13 amino acids. V was cut by 5 bases and J by 5 bases, with 13 bases left in between.

This chain uses TRBV7-6 with TRBJ2-7; 16 bases map to TRBD2. The CDR3 loop spans 15 amino acids. CDR1 is SGHVS, CDR2 FNYEAQ, per germline. After removal of 5 bases from V and 7 bases from J, the junction contained 5 bases not matched to a gene. For the CDR3, the DNA is TGTGCCAGCAGCGATGGGACTAGCGGGAGGGATGAGCAGTACTTC. This gives the protein CASSDGTSGRDEQYF.

This clonotype showed up many times. The rearrangement uses TRBV5-5 and TRBJ1-5; D is undetermined. Per germline, CDR1 SGHKS and CDR2 YYEKEE (reference sequence). The CDR3 is made up of 15 amino acids. V lost 0 bases to trimming and J lost 3 bases, with 10 bases between them. CDR3 sequence reads: CASSLDLGVNQPQHF. DNA of the CDR3: TGTGCCAGCAGCTTGGATCTGGGAGTCAATCAGCCCCAGCATTTT.

This clonotype is categorized as large. V is TRBV24-1 and J is TRBJ1-1; TRBD1 matches at 8 bases. The trim removed 4 bases at V and 5 bases at J, leaving 2 bases unmatched. In germline, CDR1 is KGHDR, CDR2 SFDVKD. There are 13 residues in the CDR3. CDR3 DNA: TGTGCCACCAGTGAAGGACAGGGTACTGAAGCTTTCTTT. Encoded protein: CATSEGQGTEAFF.

This clonotype was found many times. The chain couples TRBV5-1 to TRBJ1-1; D unresolved. This CDR3 is 15 amino acids long. V lost 3 bases, J lost 7 bases, and 19 bases lay in between. Germline CDR1 reads SGHRS; CDR2 reads YFSETQ. The CDR3 spells CASSSQGLVGYEAFF. In DNA form, the CDR3 reads TGCGCCAGCAGCTCCCAAGGGTTGGTCGGATATGAAGCTTTCTTT.